Each of the 9 T cell receptor beta chains below was sequenced from the same sample in a study of shared clonotypes between healthy human individuals. Method: immunoSEQ multiplex PCR; TCRdb's copy keeps in-frame clones and lacks some. The sample includes roughly 680,000 clones, over 60% of them seen just once. Sequencing was done on a sample of memory CD4+ T cells sorted from blood. Described subset: CD45RA-negative fraction. These receptors were obtained from a woman aged 25-40 years in good health.

The chain has TRBV2 and TRBJ1-6, with 7 nucleotides matching TRBD1. This CDR3 spans 13 amino acids. V gave up 5 bases and J gave up 9 bases; unmatched junction bases: 4. Germline CDR1 SNHLY, CDR2 FYNNEI. For the CDR3, the DNA is TGTGCCAGCAGTCGGGGACAGCCTTCACCCCTCCACTTT. Amino acid sequence: CASSRGQPSPLHF.

This clone appeared many times. The J gene is TRBJ1-1, the V gene TRBV5-4, with 7 nucleotides matching TRBD1. This CDR3 region has 15 residues. Germline CDR1 is SGHNT and CDR2 is YYREEE (reference sequence). The V segment lost 3 bases and the J segment 1 base; nucleotides outside the gene matches: 6. The CDR3 sequence is CASSYGQEQNTEAFF. DNA of the CDR3: TGTGCCAGCAGCTACGGACAGGAACAGAACACTGAAGCTTTCTTT.

About this clone: Other DNA sequences in this specimen translate into the identical CDR3. V is TRBV7-9 and J is TRBJ1-2; D not resolved. The germline CDR1 and CDR2 sequences are SEHNR and FQNEAQ (reference sequence). The V end was cut by 0 bases, the J end by 8 bases, with 7 bases between. This CDR3 comprises 12 residues. CDR3 amino acids: CASSLARGGYTF. For the CDR3, the DNA is TGTGCCAGCAGCTTAGCACGAGGAGGCTACACCTTC.

This clone has only one observation. The chain couples TRBV5-5 to TRBJ1-1; tentative D call: TRBD1 (6 bases). There are 14 residues in the CDR3. The germline V gene encodes CDR1 SGHKS and CDR2 YYEKEE (reference sequence). V lost 4 bases and J lost 7, with 17 bases in between. The DNA of the CDR3 is TGTGCCAGCAGCGGACACAGGGAAGGCGTTGAAGCTTTCTTT. Its translation: CASSGHREGVEAFF.

The rearrangement links TRBV7-2 to TRBJ2-7; 7 bases align to TRBD2. Germline values: CDR1 SGHTA, CDR2 FQGNSA. The CDR3 length is 13 residues. J lost 5 bases, V lost 3 bases, and 4 bases had no gene match. As DNA, the CDR3 is TGTGCCAGCAGCTTGACTAGCATCCACGAGCAGTACTTC. Protein product: CASSLTSIHEQYF.

This clone was counted ten times or more. The same CDR3 is also encoded by other DNA sequences in this sample. The chain is built from TRBV19 and TRBJ1-5; D unresolved. Between the trimmed V and J ends, which lost 8 bases and 3 bases, there was a span of 11 bases. CDR1 and CDR2 from the germline V gene are LNHDA and SQIVND (reference sequence). There are 13 residues in the CDR3. The CDR3 sequence is CASSPAYNQPQHF. CDR3 nucleotides: TGTGCCAGTTCTCCAGCCTACAATCAGCCCCAGCATTTT.

This clone was counted once. The chain employs TRBV5-8 and TRBJ1-1; no clear D. V lost 7 bases and J lost 9, with 19 bases in between. Germline V gene sequence: CDR1 SGHTS, CDR2 YDEGEE. The CDR3 contains 13 residues. For the CDR3, the DNA is TGTGCCAGCCGGGGAGCCCTAAGCTGGAAAGCTTTCTTT. Translating gives CASRGALSWKAFF.

A word on this clone: Just one base apart from a much larger clone, this may be a read error. The V gene is TRBV5-1, the J gene TRBJ2-5; D not certain. The germline V gene encodes CDR1 SGHRS and CDR2 YFSETQ. CDR3 length: 11 residues. V was cut by 4 bases and J by 1 base, with 2 bases left in between. CDR3 nucleotides: TGCGCCAGCAGCACCCAAGAGACCCAGTACTTC. The encoded protein is CASSTQETQYF.

A few counts support this clone. V is TRBV7-9 and J is TRBJ1-3; 7 bases are shared with TRBD1. CDR3 length: 13 residues. Germline assignment: CDR1 SEHNR and CDR2 FQNEAQ (reference sequence). In DNA, the CDR3 is TGTGACGACAGGGTTTTCTCTGGAAACACCATATATTTT. This sequence encodes CDDRVFSGNTIYF.